The sequence of this T cell receptor (beta chain) was determined in a study of T cell changes during pregnancy in multiple sclerosis. The table came from immunoSEQ multiplex PCR; TCRdb's copy has only in-frame clones and leaves some out. Counted here are just under 20,000 clones, roughly 85% occurring once; the ten biggest clones make up 5.5% to 7.5%. V gave up 6 bases and J gave up 5 bases, with 7 bases separating them. The CDR3 is 11 residues long. The germline V gene has CDR1 WSHSY and CDR2 SAAADI. Sequencing used CD8+ T cells from peripheral blood mononuclear cells, obtained in the third trimester of pregnancy. This TCR derives from a female donor in good health, enrolled as a control in a pregnancy study. This sequence joins TRBV10-2 and TRBJ1-1; D uncertain. CDR3 protein: CASSTTTEAFF. In DNA form, the CDR3 reads TGCGCCAGCAGCACCACAACTGAAGCTTTCTTT.